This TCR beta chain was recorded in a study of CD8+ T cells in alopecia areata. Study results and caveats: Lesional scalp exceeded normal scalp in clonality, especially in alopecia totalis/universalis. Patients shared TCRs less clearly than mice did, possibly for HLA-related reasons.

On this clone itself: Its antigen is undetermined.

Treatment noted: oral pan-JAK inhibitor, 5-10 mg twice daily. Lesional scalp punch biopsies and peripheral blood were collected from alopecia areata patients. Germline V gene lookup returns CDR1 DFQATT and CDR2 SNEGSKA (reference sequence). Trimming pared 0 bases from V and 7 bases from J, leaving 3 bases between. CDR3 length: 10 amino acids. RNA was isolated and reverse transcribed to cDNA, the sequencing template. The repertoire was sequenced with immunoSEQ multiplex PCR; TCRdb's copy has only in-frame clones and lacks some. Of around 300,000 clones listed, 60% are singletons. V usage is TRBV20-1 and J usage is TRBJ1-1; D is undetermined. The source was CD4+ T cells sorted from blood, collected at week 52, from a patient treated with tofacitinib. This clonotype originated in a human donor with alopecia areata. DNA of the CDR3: TGCAGTGCTAGAGATGTTGAAGCTTTCTTT. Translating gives CSARDVEAFF.